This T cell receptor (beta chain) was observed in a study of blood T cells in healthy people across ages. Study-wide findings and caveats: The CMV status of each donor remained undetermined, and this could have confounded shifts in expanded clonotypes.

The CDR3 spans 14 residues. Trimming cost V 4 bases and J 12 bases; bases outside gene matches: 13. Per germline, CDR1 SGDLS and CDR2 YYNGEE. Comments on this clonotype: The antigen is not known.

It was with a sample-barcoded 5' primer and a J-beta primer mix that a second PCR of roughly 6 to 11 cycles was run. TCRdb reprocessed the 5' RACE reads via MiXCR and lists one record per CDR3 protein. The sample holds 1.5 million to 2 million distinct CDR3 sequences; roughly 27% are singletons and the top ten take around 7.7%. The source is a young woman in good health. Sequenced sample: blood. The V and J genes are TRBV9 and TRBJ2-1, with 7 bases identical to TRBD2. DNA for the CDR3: TGTGCCAGCAGCACCCGGGAGGCTAGGTTCGGGCAGTTCTTC. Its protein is CASSTREARFGQFF.